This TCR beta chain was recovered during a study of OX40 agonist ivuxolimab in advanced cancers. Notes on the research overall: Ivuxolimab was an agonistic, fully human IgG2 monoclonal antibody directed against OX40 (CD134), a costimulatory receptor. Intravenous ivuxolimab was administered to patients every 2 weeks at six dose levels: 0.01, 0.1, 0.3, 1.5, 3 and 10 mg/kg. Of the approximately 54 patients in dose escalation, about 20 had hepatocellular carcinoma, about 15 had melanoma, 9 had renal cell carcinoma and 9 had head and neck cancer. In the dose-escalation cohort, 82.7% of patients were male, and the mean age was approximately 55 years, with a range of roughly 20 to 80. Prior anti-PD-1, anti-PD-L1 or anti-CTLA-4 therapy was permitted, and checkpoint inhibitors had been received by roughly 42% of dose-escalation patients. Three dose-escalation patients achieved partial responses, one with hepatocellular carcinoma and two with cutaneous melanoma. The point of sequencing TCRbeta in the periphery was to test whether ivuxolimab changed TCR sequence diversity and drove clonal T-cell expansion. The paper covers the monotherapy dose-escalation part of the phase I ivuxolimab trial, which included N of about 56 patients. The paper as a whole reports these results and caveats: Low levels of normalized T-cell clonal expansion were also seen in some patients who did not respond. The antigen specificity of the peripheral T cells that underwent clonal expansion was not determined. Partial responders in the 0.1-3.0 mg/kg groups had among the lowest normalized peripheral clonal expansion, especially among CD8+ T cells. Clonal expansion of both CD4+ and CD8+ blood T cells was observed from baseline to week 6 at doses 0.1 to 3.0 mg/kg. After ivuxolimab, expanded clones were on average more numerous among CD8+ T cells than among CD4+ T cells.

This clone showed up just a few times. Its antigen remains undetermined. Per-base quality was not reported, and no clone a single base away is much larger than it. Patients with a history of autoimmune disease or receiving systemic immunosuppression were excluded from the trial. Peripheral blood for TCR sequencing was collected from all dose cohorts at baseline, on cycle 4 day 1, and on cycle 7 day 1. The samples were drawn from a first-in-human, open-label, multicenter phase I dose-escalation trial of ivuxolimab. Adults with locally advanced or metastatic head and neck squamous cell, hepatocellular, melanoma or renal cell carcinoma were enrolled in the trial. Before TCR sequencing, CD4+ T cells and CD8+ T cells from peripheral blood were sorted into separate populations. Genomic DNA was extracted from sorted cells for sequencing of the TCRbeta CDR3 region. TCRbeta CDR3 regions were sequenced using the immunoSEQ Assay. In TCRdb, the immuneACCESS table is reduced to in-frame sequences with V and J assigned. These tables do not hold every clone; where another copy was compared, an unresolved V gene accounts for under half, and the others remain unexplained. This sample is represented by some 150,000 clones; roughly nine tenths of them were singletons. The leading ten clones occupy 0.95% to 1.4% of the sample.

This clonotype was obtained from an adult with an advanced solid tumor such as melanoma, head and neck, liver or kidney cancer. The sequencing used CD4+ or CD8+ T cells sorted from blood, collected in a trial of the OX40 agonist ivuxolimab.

The CDR3: CASSPPGMGSYEQYF. The DNA sequence follows: TGTGCCAGCAGCCCCCCCGGAATGGGCTCCTACGAGCAGTACTTC. The chain is made from TRBV7-3 and TRBJ2-7; the D segment cannot be called with confidence. The germline V gene provides CDR1 SGHTA and CDR2 FQGTGA. There are 15 amino acids in the CDR3, from cysteine to phenylalanine inclusive. The retained sequence is limited to the CDR3, 45 bases, with the frame set at the first base. At the junction V is shortened by 5 bases and J by 0 bases, with 14 bases in between. The CDR3 plus the reference TRBV7-3 and TRBJ2-7 genes for the other parts give the full variable domain: GAGVSQTPSNKVTEKGKYVELRCDPISGHTALYWYRQSLGQGPEFLIYFQGTGAADDSGLPNDRFFAVRPEGSVSTLKIQRTERGDSAVYLCASSPPGMGSYEQYFGPGTRLTVT.